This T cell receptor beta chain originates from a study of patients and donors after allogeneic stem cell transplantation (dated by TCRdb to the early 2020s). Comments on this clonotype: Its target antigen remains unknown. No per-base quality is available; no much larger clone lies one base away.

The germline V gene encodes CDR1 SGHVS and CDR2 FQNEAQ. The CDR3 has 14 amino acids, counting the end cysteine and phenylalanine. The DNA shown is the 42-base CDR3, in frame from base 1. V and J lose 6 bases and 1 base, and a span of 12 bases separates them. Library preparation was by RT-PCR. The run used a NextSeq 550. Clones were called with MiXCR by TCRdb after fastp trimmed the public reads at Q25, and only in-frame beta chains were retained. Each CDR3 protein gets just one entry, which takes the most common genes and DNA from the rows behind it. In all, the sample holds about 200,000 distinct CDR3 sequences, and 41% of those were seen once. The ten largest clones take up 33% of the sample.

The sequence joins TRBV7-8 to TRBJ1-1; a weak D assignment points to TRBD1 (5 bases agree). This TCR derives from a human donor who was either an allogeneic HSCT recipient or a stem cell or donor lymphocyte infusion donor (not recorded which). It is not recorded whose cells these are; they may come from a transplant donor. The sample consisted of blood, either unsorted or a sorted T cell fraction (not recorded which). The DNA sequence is TGTGCCAGCAGTCTCCGGACAAGGAACACTGAAGCTTTCTTT. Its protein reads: CASSLRTRNTEAFF. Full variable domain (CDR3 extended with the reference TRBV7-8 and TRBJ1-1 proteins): GAGVSQSPRYKVAKRGQDVALRCDPISGHVSLFWYQQALGQGPEFLTYFQNEAQLDKSGLPSDRFFAERPEGSVSTLKIQRTQQEDSAVYLCASSLRTRNTEAFFGQGTRLTVV.